Following are 14 T cell receptor beta chains from one sample sequenced in a study of T cells in Graves' hyperthyroidism and ophthalmopathy. Researchers took RNA transcripts and amplified the TCR beta CDR3 regions from them. The study used the HTBI primer set for a first-round RT-PCR of the TCR CDR3. TCRdb re-analysed the multiplex PCR reads in MiXCR, keeping a single row per CDR3 protein. The data contain 500,000 to 600,000 distinct CDR3 sequences, 46% of them singletons. Sample: peripheral blood or thyroid tissue (not recorded which). These receptors were collected from a woman aged 18-29 years with Graves' hyperthyroidism.

This clonotype was seen repeatedly, ten times or more. The CDR3 spells CASSYDEDQETQYF. The CDR3 DNA sequence: TGTGCCAGCAGTTACGACGAGGACCAAGAGACCCAGTACTTC. V and J are TRBV6-2 or TRBV6-3 and TRBJ2-5; D remains unclear. This CDR3 comprises 14 residues. Deletions cut 2 bases from V and 0 bases from J, with 7 bases between. Germline CDR1 and CDR2: MNHEY and SVGEGT.

The rearrangement uses TRBV24-1 and TRBJ2-5, with a tentative D call TRBD2 (5 bases). The CDR3 contains 13 residues. With 9 bases removed from V and 5 bases from J, the gap between germline ends came to 15 bases. Germline CDR1 and CDR2: KGHDR and SFDVKD. For the CDR3, the DNA is TGTGCCACCGCACCAGAGAGGGATGAGACCCAGTACTTC. Protein: CATAPERDETQYF.

For the CDR3, the DNA is TGTGCCACCAGTGACTCCTCCGGACCCGAGCGGGTGGGTGAGCAGTTCTTC. Translating it yields CATSDSSGPERVGEQFF. V and J are TRBV24-1 and TRBJ2-1; the D gene is possibly TRBD2 (6 bases). With 4 bases removed from V and 9 bases from J, the gap between germline ends came to 24 bases. Germline V gene data show CDR1 as KGHDR and CDR2 as SFDVKD. CDR3 length: 17 residues.

This clonotype was seen at least ten times. V usage is TRBV19 and J usage is TRBJ1-2; 7 bases align to TRBD1. Germline V gives CDR1 LNHDA, CDR2 SQIVND (reference sequence). V was clipped by 6 bases and J by 4 bases; unmatched bases: 8. CDR3 length: 14 amino acids. The DNA for the CDR3 is TGTGCCAGTAGACCTCCCGGGACAGCCTATGGCTACACCTTC. Translated: CASRPPGTAYGYTF.

This clonotype was counted many times. The chain employs TRBV7-2 and TRBJ1-5, with D unresolved. The CDR3 length is 14 residues. The V and J ends lost 2 bases and 5 bases respectively, with 10 bases between them. Germline V CDR1 and CDR2: SGHTA, FQGNSA. The CDR3, as DNA: TGTGCCAGCAGCTTATTCGGCCCCGATCAGCCCCAGCATTTT. Its translation: CASSLFGPDQPQHF.

This clonotype has at least ten counts. CDR3 in amino acids: CAIGTGGYGYTF. The DNA of the CDR3 is TGTGCCATAGGGACAGGGGGCTATGGCTACACCTTC. V is TRBV12-3 or TRBV12-4 and J is TRBJ1-2; 11 bases match TRBD1. The CDR3 is 12 amino acids. Losses at the gene ends were 10 bases for V and 4 bases for J; bases not matched to a gene: 2.

This clonotype was detected only a few times. This sequence joins TRBV10-3 and TRBJ2-7, with 12 bases identical to TRBD1. The CDR3 covers 13 residues. In germline, CDR1 is ENHRY, CDR2 SYGVKD. The V gene end was trimmed by 6 bases and the J gene end by 5 bases; junction bases not matched to a gene: 2. CDR3 sequence reads: CAIRGTGGDEQYF. In nucleotides, the CDR3 is TGTGCCATCAGAGGGACAGGGGGCGACGAGCAGTACTTC.

The rearrangement links TRBV29-1 to TRBJ1-5, with D uncertain. Germline-derived CDR1 and CDR2 are SQVTM and ANQGSEA. The CDR3 length is 11 residues. The DNA for the CDR3 is TGCAGTTACTCATCCCGGCAGCCCCAGCATTTT. It yields the protein CSYSSRQPQHF.

V gene TRBV7-6 combines with J gene TRBJ2-5, with 7 bases lining up with TRBD1. The germline V gene encodes CDR1 SGHVS and CDR2 FNYEAQ. The trim removed 4 bases at V and 1 base at J, leaving 6 bases unmatched. The CDR3 consists of 15 residues. Here the CDR3 reads CASSSYWTGQETQYF. DNA for the CDR3: TGTGCCAGCAGCTCATACTGGACAGGCCAAGAGACCCAGTACTTC.

This clonotype was counted at least ten times. This chain links TRBV24-1 with TRBJ1-5; maybe TRBD1 (5 bases). In germline, CDR1 is KGHDR, CDR2 SFDVKD. CDR3 length: 14 amino acids. V was cut by 5 bases and J by 1 base, with 8 bases left in between. CDR3 in DNA: TGTGCCACCAGTGTCCCAGGGAGCAATCAGCCCCAGCATTTT. Its protein product is CATSVPGSNQPQHF.

The gene calls are TRBV12-5 and TRBJ1-1; the match to TRBD1 covers 7 bases. The CDR3 consists of 13 residues. Germline V gene lookup returns CDR1 LGHNT and CDR2 FRNRAP. Trimming cost V 1 base and J 11 bases; bases outside gene matches: 7. CDR3 sequence reads: CASGLAVTGVAFF. CDR3 sequence (DNA): TGTGCTAGTGGTTTGGCCGTAACAGGGGTGGCTTTCTTT.

This clonotype has ten or more counts. This chain joins TRBV7-2 and TRBJ1-2; 9 positions agree with TRBD1. The trim removed 6 bases at V and 6 bases at J, leaving 5 bases unmatched. From germline, CDR1 is SGHTA and CDR2 FQGNSA. The CDR3 runs 13 residues. This CDR3 reads CASSFRTGDGYTF. The CDR3 DNA is TGTGCCAGCAGTTTCAGGACAGGGGATGGCTACACCTTC.

V usage is TRBV9 and J usage is TRBJ1-6; D ambiguous. The ends were cut back, 0 bases at V and 10 bases at J, with 8 bases in the middle. CDR3 length: 13 amino acids. The germline V gene encodes CDR1 SGDLS and CDR2 YYNGEE. CDR3 in amino acids: CASSVEGFSPLHF. CDR3 nucleotides: TGTGCCAGCAGCGTAGAAGGGTTCTCACCCCTCCACTTT.

This clonotype has ten or more counts. The V and J genes are TRBV27 and TRBJ1-1; TRBD1 matches at 8 bases. The CDR3 extends over 15 amino acids. Germline assignment: CDR1 MNHEY and CDR2 SMNVEV (reference sequence). V lost 0 bases and J lost 6; bases outside the gene matches: 6. The CDR3 bases are TGTGCCAGCAGTTTATCCAGCAGGGGGCTGGCTGAAGCTTTCTTT. Its translation: CASSLSSRGLAEAFF.